The entry below describes one TCR beta chain. What it binds is not known. The data belong to a study of monozygotic twins with inflammatory bowel disease. Study-wide findings and caveats: People with IBD had fewer clonotypes in common with others than healthy twins did, especially with disease activity. Healthy co-twins exceeded IBD patients in TCRbeta diversity as measured by inverse Simpson.

Germline V gene data show CDR1 as LNHDA and CDR2 as SQIVND (reference sequence). This CDR3 is built from 18 residues. The authors ran two nested PCRs of approximately 16 and 10 cycles on TCRalpha and TCRbeta cDNA. TCRdb re-called the 5' RACE reads; every CDR3 protein appears as one record, without DNA. Its listing shows over 150,000 distinct CDR3 sequences. The chain employs TRBV19 and TRBJ2-3; TCRdb calls TRBD2, which cannot be checked without DNA. The source is a human donor with ulcerative colitis or Crohn's disease, or a healthy co-twin of an affected twin (not recorded which). The sequenced sample consisted of blood. The CDR3 reads CASSISGRGATSTDTQYF.